In its sample, the clone carrying this T cell receptor (beta chain) was seen many times. The antigen is undetermined. This specimen belongs to a study of HIV-infected children after antiretroviral therapy interruption. On the study more broadly: Children were on planned treatment interruption or continuous treatment. Study-level findings and limits: Naive CD4+ sequences overlapped less between time points once interruption began.

RNA-based 3' RACE libraries used unique molecular identifiers. From the 3' RACE reads, TCRdb called clonotypes with MiXCR, one entry per CDR3 protein. The table has more than 35,000 distinct CDR3 sequences, just over 6.5% seen once. Treatment denoted: PENTA 11 planned treatment interruption arm or continuous ART arm. At least 24 weeks of at least three-drug ART, in children 2 to 15 years. There are 13 residues in the CDR3. Per the germline V gene, CDR1 is SQVTM and CDR2 is ANQGSEA. V lost 4 bases, J lost 5 bases, and 11 bases lay in between. The sequence derives from a pool of human donors with HIV. This specimen consisted of CD45RA+ CD4+ T cells from PBMCs, pooled from several time points, obtained from a donor given antiretroviral therapy, either interrupted or continuous. Subset: naive CD4+ CD45RA+ CD45RO- T cells. The chain links TRBV29-1 to TRBJ2-2; D is undetermined. The CDR3 region is CSVAHQTTGELFF. In DNA, the CDR3 is TGCAGCGTTGCCCACCAGACAACCGGGGAGCTGTTTTTT.